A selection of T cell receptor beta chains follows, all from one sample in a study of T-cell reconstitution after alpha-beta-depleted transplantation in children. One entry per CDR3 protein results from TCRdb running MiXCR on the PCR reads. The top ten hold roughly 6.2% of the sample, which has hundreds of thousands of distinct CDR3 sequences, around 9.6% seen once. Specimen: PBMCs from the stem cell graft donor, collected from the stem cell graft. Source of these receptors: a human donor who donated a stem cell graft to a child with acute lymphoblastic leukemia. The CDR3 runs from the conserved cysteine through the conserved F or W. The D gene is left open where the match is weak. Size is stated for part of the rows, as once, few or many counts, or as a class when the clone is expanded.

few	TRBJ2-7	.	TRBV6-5	TGTGCCAGCAGTCGGGACGGAGTCTATGCCCCTCCAAACGAGCAGTACTTC	CASSRDGVYAPPNEQYF
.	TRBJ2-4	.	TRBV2	TGTGCCAGCAGTGAATTTAGCTTCGCCAAAAACATTCAGTACTTC	CASSEFSFAKNIQYF
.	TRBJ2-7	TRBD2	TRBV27	TGTGCCAGCAGAAAAAGCGGGGCACGAACCTACGAGCAGTACTTC	CASRKSGARTYEQYF
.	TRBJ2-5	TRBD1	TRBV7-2	TGTGCCAGCAGCTTAACAGGGGCGGAGACCCAGTACTTC	CASSLTGAETQYF
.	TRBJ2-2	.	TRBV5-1	TGCGCCAGCACAACTTCGGACAGCTATTACACCGGGGAGCTGTTTTTT	CASTTSDSYYTGELFF
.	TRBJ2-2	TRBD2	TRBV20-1	TGCAGTGCACTAGCGGGGGACGGCACCGGGGAGCTGTTTTTT	CSALAGDGTGELFF
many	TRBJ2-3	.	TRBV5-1	TGCGCCAGCAGCTTGGACAGTCACACAGATACGCAGTATTTT	CASSLDSHTDTQYF
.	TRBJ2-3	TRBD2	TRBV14	TGTGCCAGCAGCCGATGGACTAGCGGAGCAGATACGCAGTATTTT	CASSRWTSGADTQYF
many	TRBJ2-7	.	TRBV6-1	TGTGCCAGCAGAGGGGAGGTTCTCTACGAGCAGTACTTC	CASRGEVLYEQYF
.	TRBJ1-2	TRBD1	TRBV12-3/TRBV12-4	TGTGCCAGCAGTCCGCTTGGGACAGCTACTAACTATGGCTACACCTTC	CASSPLGTATNYGYTF
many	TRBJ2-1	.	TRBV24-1	TGTGCCACCAGTGATACCTCGGTGGGTTCGAGCTCCTACAATGAGCAGTTCTTC	CATSDTSVGSSSYNEQFF
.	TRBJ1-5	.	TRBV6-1	TGTGCCAGCAGCCCAAACAGGGTTAGCAATCAGCCCCAGCATTTT	CASSPNRVSNQPQHF
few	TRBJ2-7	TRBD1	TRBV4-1	TGCGCCAGCAGCCGAGGACAGGCTAGCTCCTACGAGCAGTACTTC	CASSRGQASSYEQYF
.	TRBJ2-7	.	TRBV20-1	TGCAGTGGGGCCAGGGCGGGCGTCCTCTACGAGCAGTACTTC	CSGARAGVLYEQYF
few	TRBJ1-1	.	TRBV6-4	TGTGCCAGCAGTGAGGGGGAGGGAGAAGGGAACACTGAAGCTTTCTTT	CASSEGEGEGNTEAFF
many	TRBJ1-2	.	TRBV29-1	TGCAGCGTTGGATCCGGGGGAGTCTATGGCTACACCTTC	CSVGSGGVYGYTF
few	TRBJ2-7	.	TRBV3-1	TGTGCCAGCAGCCAAGAAGCAGGGTGGCCCACCTACGAGCAGTACTTC	CASSQEAGWPTYEQYF
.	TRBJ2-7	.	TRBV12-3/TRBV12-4	TGTGCCAGCAGTTTAGTCCCCAGGGGCTACGAGCAGTACTTC	CASSLVPRGYEQYF
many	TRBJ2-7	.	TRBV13	TGTGCCAGCAGCTTCAGGACTGGAACCTACGAGCAGTACTTC	CASSFRTGTYEQYF
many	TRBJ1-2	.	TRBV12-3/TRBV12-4	TGTGCCAGCAGTTTGGGGGGTTCAGGCTATGGCTACACCTTC	CASSLGGSGYGYTF
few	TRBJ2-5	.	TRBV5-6	TGTGCCAGCAGCTTGGGGCTCTGGGCCAGTCCGTCCGTAGTAGAAGAGACCCAGTACTTC	CASSLGLWASPSVVEETQYF
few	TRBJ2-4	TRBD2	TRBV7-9	TGTGCCAGCAGCTTGGAGACTAGCGCGGACATTCAGTACTTC	CASSLETSADIQYF
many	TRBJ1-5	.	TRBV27	TGTGCCAGCATGGAAGCAGGAGATAATCAGCCCCAGCATTTT	CASMEAGDNQPQHF
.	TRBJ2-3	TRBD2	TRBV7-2	TGTGCCAGCAGCGCTAGCGGGGGTGGAGATACGCAGTATTTT	CASSASGGGDTQYF